This T cell receptor beta chain was captured by sequencing in a study of CD8+CD57+ T cells in acquired aplastic anemia. Trimming removed 5 bases from V and 2 bases from J; junction bases left unmatched: 8. Germline CDR1 reads SEHNR; CDR2 reads FQNEAQ (reference sequence). The CDR3 totals 15 residues. The template for TCR beta VDJ and CDR3 sequence profiling was genomic DNA. TCRdb re-called the reads with MiXCR, one entry per CDR3 protein. In the table there are roughly 170,000 distinct CDR3 sequences, about 44% of which are singletons. Sequenced patients had shown CD8+CD57+ cell expansion by flow cytometry.

The TCR was taken from a human donor with aplastic anemia. The chain joins TRBV7-9 to TRBJ2-7; 8 bases line up with TRBD1. Sample: sorted CD4+, CD8+, or CD8+CD57+ T cells (not recorded which) from PBMCs. The CDR3, as DNA: TGTGCCAGCAGCGAGGAGGGACAGGTGGCCTACGAGCAGTACTTC. This encodes CASSEEGQVAYEQYF.